Presented here are 2 T cell receptor beta chains from one specimen sequenced in a study of blood T cells in healthy people across ages. With a J-beta primer mix and a sample-barcoded 5' primer, a second PCR ran about 6 to 11 cycles. TCRdb redid the calling of the 5' RACE reads with MiXCR, one entry per CDR3 protein. This sample yields about 1.5 million distinct CDR3 sequences, of which about 40% are seen a single time; 7.9% belongs to the top ten. Sequencing was carried out using blood. These receptor sequences come from a woman aged 18-29 years in good health.

This clonotype was seen a handful of times. The chain couples TRBV12-3 or TRBV12-4 to TRBJ2-7; D may be TRBD1 (6 bases). Trimming removed 4 bases from V and 6 bases from J, with 19 bases in between. CDR3 length: 15 amino acids. The DNA of the CDR3 is TGTGCCAGCAGTTCGGAGCTGCCGACAGGCGCCGAGCAGTACTTC. Protein product: CASSSELPTGAEQYF.

This clonotype is a singleton in its sample. The chain uses TRBV7-3 and TRBJ1-1; D not resolved. Per the germline V gene, CDR1 is SGHTA and CDR2 is FQGTGA. Trimming shortened V by 5 bases and J by 4 bases, and 11 bases separated the two germline ends. The CDR3 sequence is 13 residues long. The CDR3: CASSQRRVTEAFF. The CDR3 DNA sequence: TGTGCCAGCAGCCAGCGCAGAGTCACTGAAGCTTTCTTT.